Detailed here is one T cell receptor (beta chain). Its recognized antigen is unknown. No per-base quality is available; no much larger clone lies one base away. The data originate from a study of blood T cell repertoires in COVID-19 (TCRdb year 2020). The study in broad terms: Samples covering the acute and convalescent phases of COVID-19 were provided by collaborators in the United States, Italy and Spain. Sample metadata almost always included a de-identified subject ID, COVID-19 status, age in years and sex. Where HLA class I and class II types were available, the types were taken from metadata supplied by the sample provider, not from assay-based typing. A freely available public database, intended as a resource for researchers studying the immune response to SARS-CoV-2, is where the repertoires were released. The samples were drawn from the first 160 participants of the ongoing ImmuneRACE study and from about 1,200 subjects provided by 6 global collaborators. The prospective study material was composed of cDNA or gDNA derived from T cells, B-cell-depleted T cells, or PBMCs. Deeply sampled blood TCRbeta repertoires from subjects exposed to, actively infected with, or recovered from COVID-19 were included in the dataset.

TCRbeta CDR3 regions were amplified from genomic DNA by means of the immunoSEQ Assay, a bias-controlled multiplex PCR. Per the original workflow: Nucleated cell counts per sample were estimated from amplification of reference gene primers within the assay. To quantify the absolute abundance of each unique TCRbeta CDR3 rearrangement, sequence reads were collapsed and filtered. For each sample, productive Simpson clonality was calculated as the square root of Simpson's diversity index across productive rearrangements. TCRdb's version of the immuneACCESS table is confined to in-frame rearrangements and falls short of the full clone set. An unresolved V gene accounts for under half of the shortfall where checked; the remainder is of unknown origin. V, J and clone size derive from that table, while D and trimming were established from the DNA sequence. The sample includes 85,000 to 120,000 clones, with 84% observed a single time. 14% to 15% of the sample belongs to the ten largest clones.

Each collaborating institution followed its own protocols to collect whole blood in K2EDTA tubes. Collaborator samples were shipped for TCRbeta analysis as frozen whole blood, isolated PBMCs, or DNA extracted from either sample type. Study-wide conclusions, independent of this receptor: Clinical and demographic metadata were provided uncurated, with the amount varying by source and participant.

The CDR3 goes from the cysteine to the phenylalanine over 14 residues. Only the CDR3 DNA stays, 42 bases, in frame from base 1. Reading the germline V gene gives CDR1 SQVTM and CDR2 ANQGSEA. Deletion took 5 bases off V and 0 bases off J, with a span of 13 bases between the germline ends. The rearrangement combines TRBV29-1 with TRBJ1-1; D gene: possibly TRBD1, on 6 matching bases. Sequencing input: peripheral blood. This sequence was found in a woman aged 60-75 years with acute or convalescent COVID-19. The CDR3: CSVNLGGMNTEAFF. The DNA sequence is as follows: TGCAGCGTTAACTTAGGGGGAATGAACACTGAAGCTTTCTTT.